This T cell receptor beta chain was documented in a study of OX40 agonist ivuxolimab in advanced cancers. At cycle 4 day 1, cycle 7 day 1, and baseline, blood was sampled. Some clones are missing from TCRdb's copy, which holds only in-frame ones; the method was immunoSEQ multiplex PCR. The table records approximately 100,000 clones, over 75% of them present only once. V was shortened by 0 bases and J by 6 bases, with 7 bases between the two germline ends. This CDR3 comprises 14 residues. CDR1 SGHRS and CDR2 YFSETQ come from the germline V gene. This TCR was sampled from an adult with an advanced solid tumor such as melanoma, head and neck, liver or kidney cancer. The chain carries TRBV5-1 and TRBJ1-6; tentative D call: TRBD1 (5 bases). The starting material was CD4+ or CD8+ T cells sorted from blood, obtained in a trial of the OX40 agonist ivuxolimab. DNA for the CDR3: TGCGCCAGCAGCTTGGGACAGACTAATTCACCCCTCCACTTT. Its protein product is CASSLGQTNSPLHF.